This T cell receptor (beta chain) stems from a study of T-cell memory formation after mild COVID-19. Looking at the study overall: For the most part, TCR clusters were specific to one donor.

General study points: For contracting clones, CD4+ ones sat mainly in CM and EM, CD8+ in EMRA. Clones shrinking between day 15 and 85 showed a balanced CD4/CD8 split, and those that grew later tilted toward CD4+.

Concerning this clonotype itself: Its antigen is as yet unknown.

Constant-segment-primed 5'RACE gave TCR alpha and TCR beta cDNA libraries with sample barcodes and UMIs. TCRdb reprocessed the 5' RACE reads via MiXCR and lists one record per CDR3 protein. The sample records fewer than 450,000 distinct CDR3 sequences, about 24% being singletons. The CDR3 is 15 amino acids. The V and J ends lost 8 bases and 9 bases respectively, with 23 bases between them. The germline V gene encodes CDR1 SGHTA and CDR2 FQGNSA. The TCR sequence derives from an adult woman who had mild COVID-19 (a few samples of this study predate the infection). Cell type and time point are not known. The sequenced sample consisted of PBMCs or a T cell subset sorted from them (not recorded which). This chain links TRBV7-2 with TRBJ2-1; perhaps TRBD1 as D (5 bases). The CDR3 sequence: CASSRLGQGMSEQFF. CDR3 in DNA: TGTGCCAGCTCGCGGCTAGGGCAGGGCATGAGTGAGCAGTTCTTC.